The entry that follows covers one T cell receptor beta chain sequence. What it recognizes is unknown. This CDR3 region has 13 residues. CDR1 is GTSNPN, CDR2 SVGIG, per germline (reference sequence). The V end lost 3 bases, the J end lost 1 base, and 9 bases lay between the germline ends. Every patient had mismatch repair deficiency by PCR or immunohistochemistry. The sample originates from a study of PD-1 blockade in mismatch repair-deficient tumors. Study overall: All were previously treated, progressing patients with over 9 mismatch repair-deficient cancer types. Study conclusions and caveats: Rapid post-treatment expansion, then contraction, generally preceding radiologic response, marked tumor-resident clones.

Data came from immunoSEQ multiplex PCR; TCRdb stores just in-frame clones and leaves some out. The table has fewer than 100,000 clones, about 85% seen once. This specimen was peripheral blood, taken 12 weeks after starting pembrolizumab. This receptor was taken from an adult with mismatch repair-deficient cancer. The chain recombines TRBV30 with TRBJ1-1; D gene ambiguous. DNA for the CDR3: TGTGCCTGGAGCCCAGATCCGAACACTGAAGCTTTCTTT. Protein: CAWSPDPNTEAFF.